This T cell receptor beta chain was captured by sequencing in a study of cytomegalovirus exposure and HLA in healthy donors. Concerning this clone itself: Its antigen is not known.

PCR amplification relied on 60 Vbeta primers (plus 13 Jbeta primers). Study processing details: An analysis performed later counted 74 million or so unique TCR beta chains (roughly 11 million of them shared). Libraries were prepared by immunoSEQ multiplex PCR; TCRdb keeps only in-frame clonotypes and omits some of them. Clone size and the V and J calls come from that table; the DNA yielded D and trimming. The data show about 130,000 clones, with approximately 61% seen just once and roughly 1.7% held by the top ten. Study findings and constraints: Later on, analysis showed that most CMV-associated TCR beta chains appeared to be HLA-restricted. A missense DCLRE1C variant was associated with V- and J-gene trimming of TCR beta chains in a later analysis, and an independent cohort replicated the association. A list of about 180 TCR beta chains associated with cytomegalovirus was given.

CDR1 and CDR2 (germline): SGHRS, YFSETQ. V lost 0 bases, J lost 2 bases, and 14 bases stayed unmatched. CDR3 length equals 19 residues. The clonotype comes from a human donor in good health. Sample: PBMCs. The chain couples TRBV5-1 to TRBJ2-1, with TRBD2 identical over 7 bases. CDR3 bases: TGCGCCAGCAGCTTGGCCCGGGTTGGGGGGAGGGCAACCTACAATGAGCAGTTCTTC. Translated: CASSLARVGGRATYNEQFF.